This is a list of T cell receptor beta chains from one sample in a study of CD8 T cells in Susac syndrome. MiXCR was run by TCRdb on the immunoSEQ multiplex PCR reads, yielding one entry per CDR3 protein. The sample has around 150,000 distinct CDR3 sequences; about 93% are singletons. Sample: CD8+ T cells from PBMCs. Receptors were obtained from a human donor in good health. Each CDR3 is given with its conserved first and last residue. D genes are given only for firm matches. Clone size appears in some rows only: once, few, many, or a class for an expanded clone.

len | abundance | d_gene | j_gene | v_gene | CDR3aa | CDR3nt
13 | - | - | TRBJ1-1 | TRBV7-9 | CASSLGQLSEAFF | TGTGCCAGCAGCTTAGGACAGCTCAGCGAAGCTTTCTTT
15 | - | TRBD1 | TRBJ1-1 | TRBV11-2 | CASSRDPGQSTEAFF | TGTGCCAGCAGCCGGGATCCGGGACAGAGCACTGAAGCTTTCTTT
13 | - | - | TRBJ2-1 | TRBV21-1 | CASSNGGGNEQFF | TGTGCCAGCAGCAATGGAGGCGGTAATGAGCAGTTCTTC
16 | - | - | TRBJ2-5 | TRBV28 | CASSPAMALYQETQYF | TGTGCCAGCAGTCCTGCTATGGCCCTGTACCAAGAGACCCAGTACTTC
14 | - | - | TRBJ2-1 | TRBV29-1 | CSVELGGQHNEQFF | TGCAGCGTTGAATTGGGTGGGCAACACAATGAGCAGTTCTTC
14 | - | - | TRBJ2-7 | TRBV28 | CASSEAGKGYEQYF | TGTGCCAGCAGCGAGGCAGGGAAGGGCTACGAGCAGTACTTC
17 | - | TRBD2 | TRBJ2-7 | TRBV6-2/TRBV6-3 | CASSYSKAGGPRNEQYF | TGTGCCAGCAGTTACTCTAAGGCGGGAGGGCCGAGGAACGAGCAGTACTTC
11 | - | - | TRBJ2-1 | TRBV24-1 | CATSSRNEQFF | TGTGCCACCAGCTCTCGCAATGAGCAGTTCTTC
14 | - | TRBD1 | TRBJ2-7 | TRBV5-1 | CASSFRQGPHEQYF | TGCGCCAGCAGCTTCCGACAGGGCCCCCACGAGCAGTACTTC
15 | - | - | TRBJ2-5 | TRBV13 | CASSTRLGYQETQYF | TGTGCCAGCAGCACCCGATTGGGATACCAAGAGACCCAGTACTTC
14 | - | - | TRBJ1-1 | TRBV2 | CASSGSGDNTEAFF | TGTGCCAGCAGTGGGTCAGGGGACAACACTGAAGCTTTCTTT
15 | - | - | TRBJ2-7 | TRBV27 | CASSPHFRQVREQYF | TGTGCCAGCAGTCCACACTTTCGACAGGTCCGCGAGCAGTACTTC
16 | - | TRBD2 | TRBJ2-7 | TRBV9 | CASSVVGGLDPYEQYF | TGTGCCAGCAGCGTAGTGGGGGGACTAGATCCCTACGAGCAGTACTTC
14 | - | - | TRBJ1-2 | TRBV4-3 | CASSQEIRAYGYTF | TGCGCCAGCAGCCAAGAAATACGGGCCTATGGCTACACCTTC
16 | - | TRBD1 | TRBJ2-7 | TRBV20-1 | CSARDDKGQGAYEQYF | TGCAGTGCTAGAGATGACAAGGGACAGGGCGCCTACGAGCAGTACTTC
12 | - | - | TRBJ1-2 | TRBV6-2/TRBV6-3 | CALTGLRYGYTF | TGTGCCCTCACAGGGCTTCGCTATGGCTACACCTTC
15 | - | TRBD1 | TRBJ2-3 | TRBV30 | CAWAPWDRGLDTQYF | TGTGCCTGGGCCCCGTGGGACAGGGGGCTAGATACGCAGTATTTT
13 | - | - | TRBJ2-7 | TRBV27 | CASSSGAAYEQYF | TGTGCCAGCAGCTCAGGGGCAGCCTACGAGCAGTACTTC
14 | once | - | TRBJ1-1 | TRBV7-9 | CASSPPPRDTEAFF | TGTGCCAGCAGCCCACCCCCGAGGGACACTGAAGCTTTCTTT
15 | - | TRBD1 | TRBJ2-7 | TRBV27 | CASSFTPRGPYEQYF | TGTGCCAGCAGTTTCACACCCAGGGGGCCGTACGAGCAGTACTTC
13 | few | - | TRBJ2-7 | TRBV29-1 | CSVGGGSSYEQYF | TGCAGCGTTGGCGGCGGCAGCTCCTACGAGCAGTACTTC
15 | - | - | TRBJ1-5 | TRBV28 | CASSLSGGGVQPQHF | TGTGCCAGCAGTTTATCGGGGGGCGGCGTTCAGCCCCAGCATTTT
18 | - | - | TRBJ2-5 | TRBV7-2 | CASSQQGRGPRGQETQYF | TGTGCCAGCAGCCAACAGGGCAGGGGTCCTCGGGGCCAAGAGACCCAGTACTTC
10 | - | - | TRBJ1-1 | TRBV29-1 | CSVLSTEAFF | TGCAGCGTTCTCTCCACTGAAGCTTTCTTT
17 | - | - | TRBJ2-2 | TRBV14 | CASSQGPPPYLTGELFF | TGTGCCAGCAGCCAAGGGCCGCCCCCCTACCTTACCGGGGAGCTGTTTTTT
15 | - | - | TRBJ2-1 | TRBV6-2/TRBV6-3 | CASSRWGNGNNEQFF | TGTGCCAGCAGTCGATGGGGGAATGGCAACAATGAGCAGTTCTTC
13 | few | - | TRBJ1-2 | TRBV3-1 | CASSQGVSYGYTF | TGTGCCAGCAGCCAAGGGGTAAGCTATGGCTACACCTTC
13 | - | TRBD2 | TRBJ2-7 | TRBV29-1 | CSVAYTSGYEQYF | TGCAGCGTTGCCTATACTAGCGGCTACGAGCAGTACTTC
16 | - | - | TRBJ2-1 | TRBV3-1 | CASSQEGSSSYNEQFF | TGTGCCAGCAGCCAAGAAGGGAGTAGCTCCTACAATGAGCAGTTCTTC
15 | once | - | TRBJ2-5 | TRBV13 | CASSFSVRFEETQYF | TGTGCCAGCAGCTTTAGCGTACGCTTTGAAGAGACCCAGTACTTC
16 | - | - | TRBJ1-5 | TRBV27 | CASSLVGIMGSQPQHF | TGTGCCAGCAGTTTAGTGGGGATTATGGGTAGTCAGCCCCAGCATTTT
15 | once | TRBD1 | TRBJ2-5 | TRBV28 | CASSRAGDREETQYF | TGTGCCAGCAGCCGGGCCGGGGACAGGGAAGAGACCCAGTACTTC
15 | - | - | TRBJ2-1 | TRBV27 | CASSTLFSSYNEQFF | TGTGCCAGCAGTACTCTCTTTAGCTCCTACAATGAGCAGTTCTTC
11 | - | TRBD2 | TRBJ2-1 | TRBV29-1 | CSVGGGLEQFF | TGCAGCGTTGGGGGAGGGCTTGAGCAGTTCTTC
17 | - | - | TRBJ1-4 | TRBV23-1 | CASSHKVRVFGNEKLFF | TGCGCCAGCAGTCATAAGGTCAGGGTATTTGGGAATGAAAAACTGTTTTTT
19 | - | TRBD2 | TRBJ2-1 | TRBV12-3/TRBV12-4 | CASSGFGTSGRSSYNEQFF | TGTGCCAGCAGTGGCTTTGGGACTAGCGGGAGGAGCTCCTACAATGAGCAGTTCTTC
15 | - | TRBD2 | TRBJ2-7 | TRBV29-1 | CSVDIGLADRLEQYF | TGCAGCGTTGACATAGGACTAGCGGACCGTCTCGAGCAGTACTTC
14 | few | TRBD2 | TRBJ2-5 | TRBV6-1 | CASTVAGMGETQYF | TGTGCCAGCACCGTAGCGGGAATGGGAGAGACCCAGTACTTC
16 | - | - | TRBJ2-7 | TRBV7-9 | CASSPPSGTETYEQYF | TGTGCCAGCAGCCCTCCTTCCGGGACGGAGACCTACGAGCAGTACTTC
16 | - | TRBD2 | TRBJ2-5 | TRBV6-2/TRBV6-3 | CASSISGRLRKETQYF | TGTGCCAGCAGTATAAGCGGGAGATTACGGAAGGAGACCCAGTACTTC
13 | - | - | TRBJ2-1 | TRBV27 | CASSLQPHNEQFF | TGTGCCAGCAGTTTACAGCCTCACAATGAGCAGTTCTTC
16 | - | TRBD2 | TRBJ2-1 | TRBV15 | CATSRDRAGGHFEQFF | TGTGCCACCAGCAGAGATAGAGCGGGAGGGCACTTTGAGCAGTTCTTC
15 | - | TRBD2 | TRBJ2-7 | TRBV29-1 | CSVEDPRESSYEQYF | TGCAGCGTTGAAGACCCGCGGGAGAGCTCCTACGAGCAGTACTTC
13 | - | - | TRBJ2-1 | TRBV19 | CASSGSGGYEQFF | TGTGCCAGTAGTGGCTCAGGGGGGTATGAGCAGTTCTTC
14 | - | - | TRBJ2-7 | TRBV6-5 | CASSYSGGNYEQYF | TGTGCCAGCAGTTACAGCGGAGGGAACTACGAGCAGTACTTC
18 | - | - | TRBJ2-6 | TRBV13 | CASSSFRQDDSGANVLTF | TGTGCCAGCAGCTCTTTCAGACAGGACGACTCTGGGGCCAACGTCCTGACTTTC
13 | - | TRBD2 | TRBJ2-4 | TRBV7-9 | CASSPRGGSIQYF | TGTGCCAGCAGCCCGCGGGGGGGGAGCATTCAGTACTTC
15 | - | TRBD2 | TRBJ2-2 | TRBV5-8 | CASSPGLAGIGELFF | TGTGCCAGCAGCCCGGGACTAGCGGGCATCGGGGAGCTGTTTTTT
22 | - | TRBD2 | TRBJ2-3 | TRBV4-1 | CASSHPTPGLAGGPWVTDTQYF | TGCGCCAGCAGCCACCCCACTCCGGGACTAGCGGGAGGGCCGTGGGTGACAGATACGCAGTATTTT